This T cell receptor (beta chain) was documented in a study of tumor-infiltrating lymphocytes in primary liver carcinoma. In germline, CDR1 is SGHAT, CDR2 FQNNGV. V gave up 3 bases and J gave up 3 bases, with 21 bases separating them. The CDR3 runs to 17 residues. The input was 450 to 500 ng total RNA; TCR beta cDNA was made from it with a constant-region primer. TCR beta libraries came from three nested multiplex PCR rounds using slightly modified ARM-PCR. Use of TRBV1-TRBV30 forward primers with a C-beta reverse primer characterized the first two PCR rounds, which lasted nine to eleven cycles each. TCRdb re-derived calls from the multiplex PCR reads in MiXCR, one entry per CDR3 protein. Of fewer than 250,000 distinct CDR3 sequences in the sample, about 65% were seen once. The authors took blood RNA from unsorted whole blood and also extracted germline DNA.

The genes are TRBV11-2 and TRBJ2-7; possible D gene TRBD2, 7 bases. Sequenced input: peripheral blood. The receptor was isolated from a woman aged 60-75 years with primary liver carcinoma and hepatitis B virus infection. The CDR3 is CASSLETGTGGNYEQYF. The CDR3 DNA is TGTGCCAGCAGCTTGGAAACCGGGACGGGGGGCAACTACGAGCAGTACTTC.